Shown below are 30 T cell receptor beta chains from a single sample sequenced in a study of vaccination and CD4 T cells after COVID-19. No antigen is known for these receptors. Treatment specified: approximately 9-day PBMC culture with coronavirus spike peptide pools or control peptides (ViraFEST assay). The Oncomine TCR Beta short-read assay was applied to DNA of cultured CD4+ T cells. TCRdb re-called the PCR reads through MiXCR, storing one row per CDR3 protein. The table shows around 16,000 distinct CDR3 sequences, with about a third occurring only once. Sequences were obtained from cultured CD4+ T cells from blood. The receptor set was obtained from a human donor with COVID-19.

Written as DNA, the CDR3 is TGTGCCAGCAGTTGGCTGGGGACTAGCGGGGGGGCTCGCACAGATACGCAGTATTTT. The encoded protein is CASSWLGTSGGARTDTQYF. The V call is TRBV6-2 or TRBV6-3, the J call TRBJ2-3; TRBD2 matches 16 bases. This CDR3 is 19 amino acids long. Germline values: CDR1 MNHEY, CDR2 SVGEGT. With V trimmed by 4 bases and J by 1 base, 8 bases remained unmatched.

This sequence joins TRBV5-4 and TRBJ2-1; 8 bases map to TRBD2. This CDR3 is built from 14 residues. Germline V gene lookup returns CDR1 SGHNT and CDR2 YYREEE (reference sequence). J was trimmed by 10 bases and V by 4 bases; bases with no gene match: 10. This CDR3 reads CASSLRGGQYEQFF. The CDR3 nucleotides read TGTGCCAGCAGCCTACGGGGGGGCCAATACGAGCAGTTCTTC.

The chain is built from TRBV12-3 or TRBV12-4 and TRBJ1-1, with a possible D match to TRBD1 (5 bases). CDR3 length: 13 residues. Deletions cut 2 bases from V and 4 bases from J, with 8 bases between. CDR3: CASSLRGGTEAFF. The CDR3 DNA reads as TGTGCCAGCAGTTTACGGGGGGGCACTGAAGCTTTCTTT.

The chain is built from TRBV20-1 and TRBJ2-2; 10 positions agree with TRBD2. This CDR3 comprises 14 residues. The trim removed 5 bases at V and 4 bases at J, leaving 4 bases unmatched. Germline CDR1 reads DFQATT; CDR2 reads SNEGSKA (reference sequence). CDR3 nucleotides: TGCAGTGCTCGAAGCGGGGGGGGCACCGGGGAGCTGTTTTTT. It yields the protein CSARSGGGTGELFF.

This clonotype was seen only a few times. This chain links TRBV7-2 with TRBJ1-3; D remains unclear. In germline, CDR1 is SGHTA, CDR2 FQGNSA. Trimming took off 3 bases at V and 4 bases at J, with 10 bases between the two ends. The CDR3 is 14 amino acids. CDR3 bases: TGTGCCAGCAGCTTCGGGTCCGGAGGAAACACCATATATTTT. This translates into CASSFGSGGNTIYF.

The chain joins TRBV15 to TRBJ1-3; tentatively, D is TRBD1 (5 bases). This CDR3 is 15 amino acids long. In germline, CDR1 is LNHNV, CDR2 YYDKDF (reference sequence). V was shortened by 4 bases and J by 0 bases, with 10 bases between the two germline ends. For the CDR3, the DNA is TGTGCCACCAGCACCCGGACATCCTCTGGAAACACCATATATTTT. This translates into CATSTRTSSGNTIYF.

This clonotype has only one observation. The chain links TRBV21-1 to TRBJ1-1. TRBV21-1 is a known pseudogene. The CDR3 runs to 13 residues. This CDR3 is CASKGRMNTEAFF. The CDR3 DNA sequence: TGTGCCAGCAAAGGACGCATGAACACTGAAGCTTTCTTT.

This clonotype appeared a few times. CDR3 sequence (DNA): TGTGCCAGCAGCTTAGGACGGGACACGCTCTATGGCTACACCTTC. Translation: CASSLGRDTLYGYTF. V gene TRBV7-2 combines with J gene TRBJ1-2, with D maybe TRBD1 (6 bases). Germline values: CDR1 SGHTA, CDR2 FQGNSA. The CDR3 spans 15 residues. V lost 1 base and J 4 bases, leaving 13 bases between the germline ends.

The CDR3: CASRQDRTDTIYF. Written as DNA, the CDR3 is TGTGCCAGCAGGCAGGACAGGACCGACACCATATATTTT. The rearrangement links TRBV2 to TRBJ1-3; TRBD1 matches 7 bases. J was trimmed by 8 bases and V by 6 bases; bases with no gene match: 7. Germline V CDR1 and CDR2: SNHLY, FYNNEI. The CDR3 has 13 amino acids.

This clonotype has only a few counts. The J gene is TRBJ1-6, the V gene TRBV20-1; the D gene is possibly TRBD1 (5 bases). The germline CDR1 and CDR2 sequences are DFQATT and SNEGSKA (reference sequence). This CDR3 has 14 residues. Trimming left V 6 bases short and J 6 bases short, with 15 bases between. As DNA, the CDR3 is TGCAGTGCCCCGGGGGGGTCGGGTAATTCACCCCTCCACTTT. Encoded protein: CSAPGGSGNSPLHF.

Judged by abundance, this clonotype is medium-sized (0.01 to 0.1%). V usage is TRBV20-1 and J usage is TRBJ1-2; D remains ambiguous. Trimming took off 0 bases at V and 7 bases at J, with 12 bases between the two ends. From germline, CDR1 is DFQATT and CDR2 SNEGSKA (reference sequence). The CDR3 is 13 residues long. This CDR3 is CSARDGVLGGYTF. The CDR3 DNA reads TGCAGTGCTAGAGATGGGGTATTGGGTGGCTACACCTTC.

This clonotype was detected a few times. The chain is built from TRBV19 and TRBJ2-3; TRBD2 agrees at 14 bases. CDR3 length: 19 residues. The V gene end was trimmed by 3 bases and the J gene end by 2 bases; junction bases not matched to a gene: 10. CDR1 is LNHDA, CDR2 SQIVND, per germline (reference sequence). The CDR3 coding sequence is TGTGCCAGTAGTATCCGCGGACTAGCGGGGGGACCCCTCACAGATACGCAGTATTTT. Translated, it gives CASSIRGLAGGPLTDTQYF.

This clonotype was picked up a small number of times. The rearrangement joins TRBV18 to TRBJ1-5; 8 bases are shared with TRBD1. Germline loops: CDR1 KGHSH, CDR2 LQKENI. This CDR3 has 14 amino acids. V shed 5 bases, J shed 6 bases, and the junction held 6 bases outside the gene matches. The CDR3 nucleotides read TGTGCCAGCTCAGGACAGGGAATAGGTCAGCCCCAGCATTTT. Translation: CASSGQGIGQPQHF.

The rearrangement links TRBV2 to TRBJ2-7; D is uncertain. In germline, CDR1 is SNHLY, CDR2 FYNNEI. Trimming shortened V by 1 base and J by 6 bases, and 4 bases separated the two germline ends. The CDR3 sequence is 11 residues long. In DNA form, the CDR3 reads TGTGCCAGCAGTGAAGGGGGCGAGCAGTACTTC. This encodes CASSEGGEQYF.

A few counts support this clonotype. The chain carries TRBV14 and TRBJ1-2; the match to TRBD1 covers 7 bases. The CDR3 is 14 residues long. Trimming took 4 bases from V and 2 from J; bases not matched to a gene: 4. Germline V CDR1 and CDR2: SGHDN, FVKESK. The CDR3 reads CASSLDRANYGYTF. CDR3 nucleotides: TGTGCCAGCAGCCTCGACAGGGCCAACTATGGCTACACCTTC.

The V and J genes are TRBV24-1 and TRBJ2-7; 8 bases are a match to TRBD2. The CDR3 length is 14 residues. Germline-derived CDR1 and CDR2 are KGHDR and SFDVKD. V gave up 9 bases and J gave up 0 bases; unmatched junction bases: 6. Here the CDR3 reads CATQASGSSYEQYF. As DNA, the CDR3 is TGTGCCACCCAAGCTAGCGGGTCCTCCTACGAGCAGTACTTC.

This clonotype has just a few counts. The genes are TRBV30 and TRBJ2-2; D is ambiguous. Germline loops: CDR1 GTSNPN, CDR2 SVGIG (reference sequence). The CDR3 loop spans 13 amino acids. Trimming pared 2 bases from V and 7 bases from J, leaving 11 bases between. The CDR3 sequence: CAWSLRGHGELFF. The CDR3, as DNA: TGTGCCTGGAGTCTTAGAGGCCACGGGGAGCTGTTTTTT.

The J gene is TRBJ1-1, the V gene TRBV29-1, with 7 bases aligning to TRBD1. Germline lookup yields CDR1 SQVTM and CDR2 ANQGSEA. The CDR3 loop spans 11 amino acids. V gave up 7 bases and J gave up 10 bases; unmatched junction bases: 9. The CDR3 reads CSAMREGAAFF. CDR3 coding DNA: TGCAGCGCCATGAGGGAGGGGGCAGCTTTCTTT.

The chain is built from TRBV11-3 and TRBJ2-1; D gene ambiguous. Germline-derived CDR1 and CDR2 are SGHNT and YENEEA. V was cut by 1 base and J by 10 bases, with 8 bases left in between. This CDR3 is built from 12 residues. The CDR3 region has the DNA TGTGCCAGCAGCTTAGGTACGGGCGAGCAGTTCTTC. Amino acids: CASSLGTGEQFF. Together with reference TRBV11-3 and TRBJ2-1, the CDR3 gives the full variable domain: EAGVVQSPRYKIIEKKQPVAFWCNPISGHNTLYWYLQNLGQGPELLIRYENEEAVDDSQLPKDRFSAERLKGVDSTLKIQPAELGDSAVYLCASSLGTGEQFFGPGTRLTVL.

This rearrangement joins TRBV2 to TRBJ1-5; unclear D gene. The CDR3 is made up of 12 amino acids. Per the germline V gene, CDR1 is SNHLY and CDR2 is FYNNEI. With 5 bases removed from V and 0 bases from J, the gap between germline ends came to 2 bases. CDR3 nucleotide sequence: TGTGCCAGCAGTCCTAGCAATCAGCCCCAGCATTTT. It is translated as CASSPSNQPQHF.

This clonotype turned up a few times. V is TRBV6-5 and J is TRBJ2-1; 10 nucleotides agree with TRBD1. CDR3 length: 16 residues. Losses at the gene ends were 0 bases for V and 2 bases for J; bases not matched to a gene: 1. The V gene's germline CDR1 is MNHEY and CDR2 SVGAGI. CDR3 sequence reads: CASSYSGQGTYNEQFF. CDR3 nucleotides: TGTGCCAGCAGTTACTCGGGACAGGGGACCTACAATGAGCAGTTCTTC.

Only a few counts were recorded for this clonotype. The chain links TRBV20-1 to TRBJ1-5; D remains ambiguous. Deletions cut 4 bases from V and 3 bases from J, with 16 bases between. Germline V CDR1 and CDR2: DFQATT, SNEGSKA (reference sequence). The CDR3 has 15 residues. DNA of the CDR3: TGCAGTGCTAATGTCGCTCGGCAGTTCAATCAGCCCCAGCATTTT. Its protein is CSANVARQFNQPQHF.

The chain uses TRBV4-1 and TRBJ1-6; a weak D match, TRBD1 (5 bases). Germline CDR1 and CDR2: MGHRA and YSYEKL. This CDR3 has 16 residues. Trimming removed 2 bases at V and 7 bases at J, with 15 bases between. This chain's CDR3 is CASSQSLEGQNSPLHF. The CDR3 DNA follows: TGCGCCAGCAGCCAAAGCCTCGAGGGGCAGAATTCACCCCTCCACTTT.

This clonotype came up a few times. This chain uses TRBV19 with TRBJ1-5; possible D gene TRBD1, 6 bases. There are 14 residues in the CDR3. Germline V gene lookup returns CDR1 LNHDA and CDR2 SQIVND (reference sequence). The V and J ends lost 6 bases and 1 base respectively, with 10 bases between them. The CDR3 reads CASSSDRSNQPQHF. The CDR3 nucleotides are TGTGCCAGTAGCTCCGACAGGAGCAATCAGCCCCAGCATTTT.

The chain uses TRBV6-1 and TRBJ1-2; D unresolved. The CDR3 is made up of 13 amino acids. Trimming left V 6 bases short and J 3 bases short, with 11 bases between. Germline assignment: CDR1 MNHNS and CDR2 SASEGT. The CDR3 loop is CASRAAADYGYTF. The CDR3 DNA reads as TGTGCCAGCAGGGCTGCCGCGGACTATGGCTACACCTTC.

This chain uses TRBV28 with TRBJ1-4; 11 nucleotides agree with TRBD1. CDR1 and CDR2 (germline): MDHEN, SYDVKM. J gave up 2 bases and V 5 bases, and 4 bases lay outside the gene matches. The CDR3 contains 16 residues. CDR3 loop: CASSHRDRGTNEKLFF. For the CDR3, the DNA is TGTGCCAGCAGTCACCGGGACAGGGGGACTAATGAAAAACTGTTTTTT.

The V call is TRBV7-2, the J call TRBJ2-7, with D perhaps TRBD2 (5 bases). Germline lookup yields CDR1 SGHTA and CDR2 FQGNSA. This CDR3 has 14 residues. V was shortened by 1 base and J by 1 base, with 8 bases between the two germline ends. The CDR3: CASSLVEGSYEQYF. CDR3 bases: TGTGCCAGCAGCTTAGTTGAGGGATCCTACGAGCAGTACTTC.

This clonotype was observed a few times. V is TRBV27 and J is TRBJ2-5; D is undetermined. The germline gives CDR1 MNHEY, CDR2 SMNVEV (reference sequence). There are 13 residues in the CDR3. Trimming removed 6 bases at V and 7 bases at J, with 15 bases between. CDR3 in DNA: TGTGCCAGCAGCCTGGACGTCCGAGGGACCCAGTACTTC. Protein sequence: CASSLDVRGTQYF.

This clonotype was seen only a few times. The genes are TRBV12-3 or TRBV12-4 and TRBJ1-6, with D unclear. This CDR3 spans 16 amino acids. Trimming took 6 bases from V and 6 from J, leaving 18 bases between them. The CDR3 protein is CASRLKKPGFNSPLHF. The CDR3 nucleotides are TGTGCCAGCAGACTGAAGAAACCCGGCTTTAATTCACCCCTCCACTTT.

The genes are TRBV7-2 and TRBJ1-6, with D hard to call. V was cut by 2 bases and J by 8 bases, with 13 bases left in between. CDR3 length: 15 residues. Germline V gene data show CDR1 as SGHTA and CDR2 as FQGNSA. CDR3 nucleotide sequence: TGTGCCAGCAGCTTACCCCTTGGGAGGGATTCACCCCTCCACTTT. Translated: CASSLPLGRDSPLHF.